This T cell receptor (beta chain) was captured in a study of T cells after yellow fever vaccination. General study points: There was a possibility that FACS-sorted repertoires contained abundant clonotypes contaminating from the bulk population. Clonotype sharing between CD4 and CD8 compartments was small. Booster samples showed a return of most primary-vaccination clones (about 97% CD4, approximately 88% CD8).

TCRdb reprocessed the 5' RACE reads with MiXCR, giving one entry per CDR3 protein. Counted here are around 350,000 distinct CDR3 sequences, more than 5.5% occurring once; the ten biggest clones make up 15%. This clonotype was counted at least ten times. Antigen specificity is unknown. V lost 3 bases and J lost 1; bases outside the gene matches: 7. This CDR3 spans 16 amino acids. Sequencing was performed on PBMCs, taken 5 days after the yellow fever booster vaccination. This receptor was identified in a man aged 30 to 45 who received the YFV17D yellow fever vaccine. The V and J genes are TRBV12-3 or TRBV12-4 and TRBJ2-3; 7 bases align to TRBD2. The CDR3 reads CASSLSGREGTDTQYF. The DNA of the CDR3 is TGTGCCAGCAGTTTGTCCGGACGGGAGGGCACAGATACGCAGTATTTT.